These T cell receptor beta chains were read from a single sample in a study of T cells in narcolepsy. Libraries were prepared by immunoSEQ multiplex PCR; TCRdb keeps only in-frame clonotypes and omits some of them. The repertoire holds around 25,000 clones, with approximately 80% as singletons. The sample comprised memory (CD45RA-) CD4+ T cells from blood. The receptors here all came from a human donor in good health. Both conserved end residues are part of each CDR3. Each record gives: clone size, V gene, J gene, D gene, CDR3 protein, CDR3 DNA. A D gene is named only where the DNA matches it firmly. Clone size, where shown, is once, few, many, or a class for clones that have expanded.

>once|TRBV27|TRBJ2-1|-
CASRTPGTLGQFF
TGTGCCAGCAGAACACCTGGGACACTTGGGCAGTTCTTC
>-|TRBV5-5|TRBJ1-1|TRBD1
CASSLTGTGVNTEAFF
TGTGCCAGCAGCTTGACAGGGACAGGGGTGAACACTGAAGCTTTCTTT
>-|TRBV6-4|TRBJ1-5|-
CASAGTVDSNQPQHF
TGTGCCAGCGCCGGGACGGTCGATAGCAATCAGCCCCAGCATTTT
>-|TRBV6-1|TRBJ2-7|-
CASSRTVNGDEQYF
TGTGCCAGCAGTAGGACAGTCAATGGGGACGAGCAGTACTTC
>-|TRBV19|TRBJ2-7|-
CASSTTWGAHEQYF
TGTGCCAGTAGTACAACATGGGGGGCTCACGAGCAGTACTTC
>medium-sized|TRBV5-1|TRBJ1-3|-
CASSPAGGPGNTIYF
TGCGCCAGCAGCCCGGCGGGGGGCCCTGGAAACACCATATATTTT
>few|TRBV14|TRBJ1-4|-
CASSQVPRGGKLFF
TGTGCCAGCAGCCAAGTTCCGAGGGGAGGAAAACTGTTTTTT
>-|TRBV6-6|TRBJ2-7|TRBD1
CASSWGTGGDEQYF
TGTGCCAGCAGTTGGGGGACAGGGGGCGACGAGCAGTACTTC
>-|TRBV5-4|TRBJ1-6|TRBD1
CASSSRQGSYNSPLHF
TGTGCCAGCAGCTCTAGACAGGGTAGCTATAATTCACCCCTCCACTTT
>-|TRBV19|TRBJ1-5|-
CASSIQGGNQPQHF
TGTGCCAGTAGTATCCAGGGCGGCAATCAGCCCCAGCATTTT
>-|TRBV12-5|TRBJ2-7|-
CASGPPLGFSSYEQYF
TGTGCTAGTGGCCCCCCCTTGGGGTTTAGCTCCTACGAGCAGTACTTC
>-|TRBV7-8|TRBJ1-1|TRBD1
CASSPGQGLVAFF
TGTGCCAGCAGCCCAGGACAGGGTCTTGTGGCTTTCTTT
>-|TRBV11-2|TRBJ1-3|-
CASSLWGARTGNTIYF
TGTGCCAGCAGCTTATGGGGCGCGAGGACTGGAAACACCATATATTTT
>-|TRBV9|TRBJ2-7|-
CASSVGQRNSYEQYF
TGTGCCAGCAGCGTAGGTCAGCGGAACTCCTACGAGCAGTACTTC
>-|TRBV30|TRBJ2-1|-
CAWKGPHEQFF
TGTGCCTGGAAAGGTCCGCATGAGCAGTTCTTC
>few|TRBV6-5|TRBJ2-5|TRBD2
CASSRASGAQETQYF
TGTGCCAGCAGTCGGGCTAGCGGGGCCCAAGAGACCCAGTACTTC
>-|TRBV18|TRBJ1-2|TRBD1
CASSPGQGEIYGYTF
TGTGCCAGCTCACCTGGACAGGGGGAGATCTATGGCTACACCTTC
>-|TRBV28|TRBJ1-5|TRBD1
CASSSTGVQGQPQHF
TGTGCCAGCAGCTCTACAGGGGTTCAAGGGCAGCCCCAGCATTTT
>once|TRBV6-6|TRBJ2-7|-
CVCGGSYEQYF
TGTGTTTGTGGCGGCTCCTACGAGCAGTACTTC
>few|TRBV2|TRBJ2-7|TRBD2
CASRGASGSYEQYF
TGTGCCAGCAGGGGCGCTAGCGGGAGCTACGAGCAGTACTTC
>once|TRBV19|TRBJ2-2|-
CASSIDRNTGELFF
TGTGCCAGTAGTATAGACCGGAACACCGGGGAGCTGTTTTTT
>-|TRBV2|TRBJ2-2|-
CASNLNRDPGAGELFF
TGTGCCAGTAACCTAAACAGGGACCCGGGGGCCGGGGAGCTGTTTTTT
>-|TRBV5-1|TRBJ2-3|-
CASSLLGNTQYF
TGCGCCAGCAGCTTGTTGGGGAATACGCAGTATTTT
>-|TRBV5-1|TRBJ2-1|TRBD2
CASSIPGLASDEQFF
TGCGCCAGCAGCATCCCGGGACTAGCGAGCGATGAGCAGTTCTTC
>-|TRBV19|TRBJ2-7|-
CASSPAGWANEQYF
TGTGCCAGTAGTCCCGCAGGGTGGGCAAACGAGCAGTACTTC
>-|TRBV27|TRBJ1-4|-
CASSFQGYEKLFF
TGTGCCAGCAGTTTCCAGGGTTACGAAAAACTGTTTTTT
>-|TRBV10-3|TRBJ2-7|TRBD2
CAISEVAGEQYF
TGTGCCATCAGTGAGGTAGCGGGCGAGCAGTACTTC
>-|TRBV7-9|TRBJ2-7|-
CASSTYYEQYF
TGTGCCAGCAGCACCTACTACGAGCAGTACTTC
>-|TRBV6-6|TRBJ1-4|-
CASSTGATNEKLFF
TGTGCCAGCAGCACAGGCGCAACTAATGAAAAACTGTTTTTT
>once|TRBV30|TRBJ1-1|-
CAWSAPLGREAEAFF
TGTGCCTGGAGTGCCCCGTTGGGGAGGGAAGCTGAAGCTTTCTTT
>-|TRBV5-1|TRBJ2-7|-
CASSLGLSSYEQYF
TGCGCCAGCAGCTTGGGACTCAGCTCCTACGAGCAGTACTTC
>-|TRBV18|TRBJ1-3|TRBD1
CASSPTGDNYSGNTIYF
TGTGCCAGCTCACCAACAGGGGACAATTACTCTGGAAACACCATATATTTT
>-|TRBV11-1|TRBJ2-7|TRBD1
CASSPRDRGSYEQYF
TGTGCCAGCAGCCCCCGGGACAGGGGGTCCTACGAGCAGTACTTC
>-|TRBV9|TRBJ1-2|-
CASSAQGINYGYTF
TGTGCCAGCAGCGCACAGGGTATTAACTATGGCTACACCTTC
>-|TRBV5-6|TRBJ2-2|-
CASSLPLGIGELFF
TGTGCCAGCAGCTTGCCGCTCGGGATCGGGGAGCTGTTTTTT
>-|TRBV28|TRBJ1-5|-
CASSLYAQGTSNQPQHF
TGTGCCAGCAGTTTATACGCACAGGGTACGAGCAATCAGCCCCAGCATTTT
>-|TRBV27|TRBJ2-7|-
CASSPQGWGTYEQYF
TGTGCCAGCAGTCCACAGGGTTGGGGGACCTACGAGCAGTACTTC
>-|TRBV29-1|TRBJ2-3|TRBD1
CSVEPGQGTDTQYF
TGCAGCGTTGAACCCGGACAGGGGACAGATACGCAGTATTTT
>-|TRBV25-1|TRBJ2-2|-
CASSGTEPRENTGELFF
TGTGCCAGCAGTGGGACAGAACCGAGGGAGAACACCGGGGAGCTGTTTTTT
>-|TRBV5-6|TRBJ1-1|-
CASSSVTYGSTEAFF
TGTGCCAGCAGCTCCGTTACTTATGGGTCCACTGAAGCTTTCTTT
>-|TRBV2|TRBJ1-5|-
CASKGILQPQHF
TGTGCCAGCAAGGGTATTCTTCAACCCCAGCATTTT
>-|TRBV6-5|TRBJ2-7|-
CASSGRQTTAYEQYF
TGTGCCAGCAGTGGCAGACAGACCACCGCCTACGAGCAGTACTTC
>-|TRBV7-2|TRBJ2-3|-
CASSSQDTQYF
TGTGCCAGCAGCTCCCAAGATACGCAGTATTTT
>-|TRBV19|TRBJ1-2|-
CASSPQGGSYGYTF
TGTGCCAGTAGTCCCCAGGGAGGGAGCTATGGCTACACCTTC
>few|TRBV30|TRBJ2-7|-
CAWRMTGESSYEQYF
TGTGCCTGGAGAATGACGGGGGAGAGCTCCTACGAGCAGTACTTC
>-|TRBV27|TRBJ2-7|-
CASSTTGFMGGEQYF
TGTGCCAGCAGTACTACCGGGTTTATGGGTGGAGAGCAGTACTTC
>once|TRBV28|TRBJ1-1|TRBD1
CASRPQGANTEAFF
TGTGCCAGCAGACCACAGGGGGCGAACACTGAAGCTTTCTTT
>-|TRBV28|TRBJ1-4|TRBD1
CASSEGRTGKVEKLFF
TGTGCCAGCTCCGAGGGACGGACAGGGAAGGTTGAAAAACTGTTTTTT
>-|TRBV2|TRBJ2-3|TRBD2
CASSILAGVGTDTQYF
TGTGCCAGCAGTATTCTAGCGGGGGTTGGCACAGATACGCAGTATTTT
>-|TRBV12-5|TRBJ2-3|-
CASAFQGGDTQYF
TGTGCTAGTGCCTTTCAGGGAGGAGATACGCAGTATTTT
>-|TRBV5-1|TRBJ2-7|-
CASSLRYREHEQYF
TGCGCCAGCAGCTTGCGTTACAGGGAGCACGAGCAGTACTTC
>-|TRBV12-5|TRBJ2-2|TRBD2
CASGPGLAELTGELFF
TGTGCTAGTGGCCCGGGACTAGCGGAACTAACCGGGGAGCTGTTTTTT
>-|TRBV4-1|TRBJ2-7|-
CASSQDLRSYEQYF
TGCGCCAGCAGCCAAGATCTGCGATCCTACGAGCAGTACTTC
>-|TRBV2|TRBJ2-6|-
CASSGPRAGIGSSGANVLTF
TGTGCCAGCAGTGGCCCCCGCGCGGGTATCGGGTCTTCTGGGGCCAACGTCCTGACTTTC